Below, 27 T cell receptor beta chains from the same sample are listed, as sequenced in a study of blood T cell repertoires in COVID-19. Clones were sequenced by immunoSEQ multiplex PCR, and TCRdb holds only the in-frame ones, with some missing. The table lists fewer than 75,000 clones, about 82% of them singletons. The sample was peripheral blood. The receptors were sampled from a man in his forties or fifties with active COVID-19.

This clone showed up just once. The chain uses TRBV3-1 (or the pseudogene TRBV3-2) and TRBJ1-4; D is ambiguous. The CDR3 contains 14 residues. V was shortened by 1 base and J by 8 bases, with 11 bases between the two germline ends. CDR1 LGHDT and CDR2 YNNKEL come from the germline V gene (reference sequence). CDR3 residues: CASSQAIREEKLFF. CDR3 DNA sequence: TGTGCCAGCAGCCAAGCCATTAGAGAAGAAAAACTGTTTTTT.

The chain employs TRBV2 and TRBJ2-5, with D perhaps TRBD2 (6 bases). Germline V CDR1 and CDR2: SNHLY, FYNNEI. The CDR3 sequence is 15 residues long. Trimming left V 1 base short and J 2 bases short, with 11 bases between. The CDR3 sequence: CASSEGGDGQETQYF. Here the CDR3 DNA reads TGTGCCAGCAGTGAAGGGGGGGATGGGCAAGAGACCCAGTACTTC.

The chain is built from TRBV4-1 and TRBJ2-1; maybe TRBD1 (6 bases). V gave up 0 bases and J gave up 5 bases, with 17 bases separating them. The V gene's germline CDR1 is MGHRA and CDR2 YSYEKL. The CDR3 length is 17 residues. CDR3 bases: TGCGCCAGCAGCCAAGATAATGTCAGGGGACCGCACAATGAGCAGTTCTTC. Translating gives CASSQDNVRGPHNEQFF.

The chain uses TRBV4-1 and TRBJ2-3; TRBD2 might be the D (6 bases). The CDR3 is 15 amino acids. Germline values: CDR1 MGHRA, CDR2 YSYEKL. The V end lost 2 bases, the J end lost 2 bases, and 11 bases lay between the germline ends. The CDR3 region is CASSQSGHLTDTQYF. CDR3 DNA: TGCGCCAGCAGCCAAAGCGGGCACCTCACAGATACGCAGTATTTT.

The V and J genes are TRBV7-9 and TRBJ2-1; D remains unclear. This CDR3 is built from 15 residues. V gave up 1 base and J gave up 5 bases, with 12 bases separating them. The V gene's germline CDR1 is SEHNR and CDR2 FQNEAQ (reference sequence). This CDR3 is CASSLGLGPHNEQFF. The CDR3 coding sequence is TGTGCCAGCAGCTTAGGCCTAGGTCCTCACAATGAGCAGTTCTTC.

The chain carries TRBV2 and TRBJ1-2, with TRBD1 identical over 10 bases. Germline CDR1 reads SNHLY; CDR2 reads FYNNEI. There are 13 residues in the CDR3. The ends lost 8 bases at V and 2 bases at J; junction bases unmatched: 2. The DNA for the CDR3 is TGTGCCAGCGACAGGGGGCCGAACTATGGCTACACCTTC. Its protein product is CASDRGPNYGYTF.

This chain connects TRBV18 to TRBJ2-3, with 11 bases aligning to TRBD2. With 1 base clipped from V and 4 bases from J, the junction kept 10 bases outside the gene matches. The CDR3 runs 18 residues. The germline CDR1 and CDR2 sequences are KGHSH and LQKENI. The CDR3 loop reads CASSPQLKGTSGPDTQYF. The CDR3 DNA sequence: TGTGCCAGCTCACCACAGTTAAAAGGGACTAGCGGACCAGATACGCAGTATTTT.

The rearrangement links TRBV2 to TRBJ2-7, with D hard to call. V lost 7 bases and J 1 base, leaving 14 bases between the germline ends. The CDR3 extends over 14 amino acids. Germline lookup yields CDR1 SNHLY and CDR2 FYNNEI. CDR3 nucleotides: TGTGCCAGCACCTCTCCTTTAGTGTCCTACGAGCAGTACTTC. Its translation: CASTSPLVSYEQYF.

V and J are TRBV3-1 (or the pseudogene TRBV3-2) and TRBJ1-1; D perhaps matches TRBD1 (5 bases). V lost 9 bases and J lost 5, with 19 bases in between. This CDR3 is built from 14 residues. Per the germline V gene, CDR1 is LGHDT and CDR2 is YNNKEL (reference sequence). CDR3 loop: CASTSGRVGTEAFF. The CDR3, as DNA: TGTGCCAGTACCTCAGGGAGGGTGGGAACTGAAGCTTTCTTT.

V and J are TRBV5-5 and TRBJ2-1, with a weak D call TRBD1 (5 bases). Trimming left V 6 bases short and J 10 bases short, with 14 bases between. The CDR3 has 12 residues. CDR1 and CDR2 from the germline V gene are SGHKS and YYEKEE (reference sequence). The CDR3: CASTKGWQEQFF. As DNA, the CDR3 is TGTGCCAGCACCAAGGGGTGGCAAGAGCAGTTCTTC.

V and J are TRBV19 and TRBJ2-3, with TRBD2 matching 10 bases. This CDR3 has 14 amino acids. V trimming: 6 bases; J trimming: 4 bases; junction bases outside the gene matches: 4. Germline loops: CDR1 LNHDA, CDR2 SQIVND (reference sequence). The CDR3 DNA reads TGTGCCAGTAGCTGGACTAGCGGAGCAGATACGCAGTATTTT. Translating it yields CASSWTSGADTQYF.

This clone was seen a handful of times. V and J are TRBV6-5 and TRBJ2-1, with 8 bases that match TRBD1. Germline trimming cut 5 bases from V and 9 bases from J; bases unmatched to any gene: 6. CDR1 MNHEY and CDR2 SVGAGI come from the germline V gene. The CDR3 spans 13 residues. The DNA for the CDR3 is TGTGCCAGCAGTCGACCGACAGGGGTTGAGCAGTTCTTC. Translating it yields CASSRPTGVEQFF.

This sequence joins TRBV5-5 and TRBJ1-4; 10 bases match TRBD1. With V trimmed by 3 bases and J by 0 bases, 5 bases remained unmatched. Germline V gives CDR1 SGHKS, CDR2 YYEKEE (reference sequence). The CDR3 has 17 amino acids. In nucleotides, the CDR3 is TGTGCCAGCAGCTGGGGGGACAGGGGCACAACTAATGAAAAACTGTTTTTT. Residues: CASSWGDRGTTNEKLFF.

The chain recombines TRBV12-5 with TRBJ1-1, with TRBD1 identical over 10 bases. The ends lost 5 bases at V and 4 bases at J; junction bases unmatched: 4. Germline V gives CDR1 LGHNT, CDR2 FRNRAP. The CDR3 is 14 amino acids. The CDR3 is CASGGGQGSTEAFF. The CDR3 nucleotides read TGTGCTAGTGGTGGGGGACAGGGGAGCACTGAAGCTTTCTTT.

The chain uses TRBV7-8 and TRBJ2-1, with TRBD2 as a possible D gene (5 bases). The CDR3 has 16 amino acids. CDR1 is SGHVS, CDR2 FQNEAQ, per germline. V lost 1 base to trimming and J lost 2 bases, with 12 bases between them. The CDR3 loop reads CASSLVDSVAYNEQFF. CDR3 bases: TGTGCCAGCAGCTTAGTGGATAGCGTAGCCTACAATGAGCAGTTCTTC.

The chain links TRBV5-1 to TRBJ1-2, with D tentatively TRBD1 (5 bases). CDR1 is SGHRS and CDR2 is YFSETQ in the germline V gene. The CDR3 sequence is 15 residues long. The V gene lost 0 bases and the J gene lost 4 bases, with 13 bases spanning the gap. CDR3 in amino acids: CASSLVGAEVYGYTF. The CDR3 DNA is TGCGCCAGCAGCTTGGTAGGGGCGGAAGTCTATGGCTACACCTTC.

Comments on this clone: The same CDR3 is also encoded by other DNA sequences in this sample. The gene calls are TRBV6-5 and TRBJ1-5; D uncertain. With 2 bases removed from V and 7 bases from J, the gap between germline ends came to 12 bases. Germline-derived CDR1 and CDR2 are MNHEY and SVGAGI. The CDR3 consists of 14 residues. CDR3 bases: TGTGCCAGCAGTTACGCTGGAGGTGGGCAGCCCCAGCATTTT. This codes for CASSYAGGGQPQHF.

This chain uses TRBV5-6 with TRBJ1-4; weak D call: TRBD1 (5 bases). This CDR3 has 16 amino acids. The V gene's germline CDR1 is SGHDT and CDR2 YYEEEE. The V end was cut by 4 bases, the J end by 7 bases, with 20 bases between. The CDR3 here is CASSPRGGLGREKLFF. In DNA, the CDR3 is TGTGCCAGCAGCCCCCGGGGGGGACTGGGACGTGAAAAACTGTTTTTT.

The V gene is TRBV11-3, the J gene TRBJ2-2; 8 nucleotides match TRBD2. Trimming cost V 2 bases and J 3 bases; bases outside gene matches: 5. The germline V gene encodes CDR1 SGHNT and CDR2 YENEEA. CDR3 size: 16 residues. The CDR3 nucleotides are TGTGCCAGCAGCTTAACAGCGGGGGCCTACACCGGGGAGCTGTTTTTT. It codes for CASSLTAGAYTGELFF.

This clone was recorded once. This sequence joins TRBV11-3 and TRBJ1-6; no clear D. Trimming left V 5 bases short and J 12 bases short, with 17 bases between. Germline V gene data show CDR1 as SGHNT and CDR2 as YENEEA. The CDR3 spans 14 residues. The CDR3 region is CASSLKDFREPLHF. Here the CDR3 DNA reads TGTGCCAGCAGCCTGAAAGACTTTAGAGAACCCCTCCACTTT.

This clone has more than one count but fewer than ten. CDR3 nucleotides: TGTGCCAGCAGCCATCCAGCGGGAGCCGAGCAGTACGTC. It is translated as CASSHPAGAEQYV. This chain links TRBV7-9 with TRBJ2-7, with 8 bases aligning to TRBD2. The CDR3 has 13 residues. J lost 6 bases, V lost 5 bases, and 6 bases had no gene match. Per the germline V gene, CDR1 is SEHNR and CDR2 is FQNEAQ (reference sequence).

J is TRBJ2-2 and V is TRBV29-1, with a weak D call TRBD2 (7 bases). There are 12 residues in the CDR3. Germline values: CDR1 SQVTM, CDR2 ANQGSEA. The V end was cut by 6 bases, the J end by 6 bases, with 11 bases between. The CDR3: CSVLGGPGELFF. The CDR3 bases are TGCAGCGTCTTGGGGGGGCCCGGGGAGCTGTTTTTT.

The gene calls are TRBV2 and TRBJ2-3; D gene ambiguous. V lost 6 bases and J lost 3, with 10 bases in between. The CDR3 has 13 amino acids. Germline V CDR1 and CDR2: SNHLY, FYNNEI. This CDR3 reads CASRLGRTDTQYF. Here the CDR3 DNA reads TGTGCCAGCAGATTGGGCAGGACAGATACGCAGTATTTT. Filled out from reference TRBV2 and TRBJ2-3, the complete variable domain reads EPEVTQTPSHQVTQMGQEVILRCVPISNHLYFYWYRQILGQKVEFLVSFYNNEISEKSEIFDDQFSVERPDGSNFTLKIRSTKLEDSAMYFCASRLGRTDTQYFGPGTRLTVL.

J is TRBJ1-2 and V is TRBV5-1; 9 bases fit TRBD1. Trimming removed 3 bases from V and 8 bases from J; junction bases left unmatched: 5. CDR3 length: 13 residues. Germline loops: CDR1 SGHRS, CDR2 YFSETQ. CDR3 protein: CASSWGQGEGYTF. The CDR3 DNA reads as TGCGCCAGCAGCTGGGGACAGGGAGAGGGCTACACCTTC. Combining the CDR3 with reference TRBV5-1 and TRBJ1-2 gives the whole variable domain KAGVTQTPRYLIKTRGQQVTLSCSPISGHRSVSWYQQTPGQGLQFLFEYFSETQRNKGNFPGRFSGRQFSNSRSEMNVSTLELGDSALYLCASSWGQGEGYTFGSGTRLTVV.

This chain links TRBV6-6 with TRBJ1-1, with a weak D call TRBD1 (6 bases). Germline values: CDR1 MNHNY, CDR2 SVGAGI (reference sequence). The CDR3 is 15 residues long. V dropped 2 bases and J dropped 4 bases, with 14 bases sitting between them. The CDR3 DNA reads TGTGCCAGCAGTTACACACACCTAGGGGGCACTGAAGCTTTCTTT. It translates to CASSYTHLGGTEAFF.

This clone came up a few times. This sequence joins TRBV9 and TRBJ2-3; 7 bases line up with TRBD2. J lost 6 bases, V lost 3 bases, and 7 bases had no gene match. Germline CDR1 reads SGDLS; CDR2 reads YYNGEE. The CDR3 is 14 residues long. The CDR3 here is CASSGGRDQDTQYF. Here the CDR3 DNA reads TGTGCCAGCAGCGGGGGGAGGGATCAGGATACGCAGTATTTT.

This chain uses TRBV7-9 with TRBJ2-4; 9 nucleotides align to TRBD1. The CDR3 has 19 residues. Per germline, CDR1 SEHNR and CDR2 FQNEAQ (reference sequence). J lost 1 base, V lost 5 bases, and 15 bases had no gene match. CDR3 loop: CASSPPPGQGVLAKNIQYF. Here the CDR3 DNA reads TGTGCCAGCAGCCCCCCCCCGGGACAGGGTGTACTGGCCAAAAACATTCAGTACTTC.